These 6 T cell receptor beta chains were all obtained from the same sample, sequenced in a study of vaccination effects on CD4 cells after COVID-19 (dated by TCRdb to the early 2020s). The library relied on the immunoSEQ multiplex PCR assay. The table comes from immuneACCESS by way of TCRdb, which keeps in-frame sequences with V and J called. Part of the clones is missing from these tables; in studies checked, under half for an unresolved V gene and the rest for unknown reasons. In all, the sample holds tens of thousands of clones, and more than 70% of those were seen once. 2.5% to 3% of the sample belongs to the ten largest clones. To identify antigen-specific CD4+ T cell clonotypes by their expansion, the ViraFEST assay first stimulated PBMC with viral peptide pools and then applied TCR sequencing. After about 10 days of culture, CD4+ T cells were isolated with the EasySep CD4+ T cell isolation kit. Negative nucleocapsid antibody results before and after vaccination confirmed that the healthy vaccine recipients had no prior SARS-CoV-2 infection.

No antigen has been identified for these receptors. Specimen: CD4+ T cells from PBMCs cultured with HCoV-NL63 spike peptides, collected before COVID-19 vaccination. The cell subset or site label, as the study defines it: HCoV-NL63 spike overlapping peptide pool stimulation. The receptors come from a human donor who received a COVID-19 vaccine.

The rearrangement links TRBV28 to TRBJ1-4; no reliable D call. With 5 bases removed from V and 3 bases from J, the gap between germline ends came to 16 bases. Germline assignment: CDR1 MDHEN and CDR2 SYDVKM. CDR3 length equals 16 residues. CDR3 DNA: TGTGCCAGCAGTACGGTATCGGGATTCGCTAATGAAAAACTGTTTTTT. This encodes CASSTVSGFANEKLFF.

The chain couples TRBV4-1 to TRBJ2-1; 9 bases agree with TRBD1. This CDR3 comprises 17 residues. V lost 2 bases, J lost 3 bases, and 8 bases stayed unmatched. From germline, CDR1 is MGHRA and CDR2 YSYEKL. The CDR3 protein is CASSQPGTGKVYNEQFF. The CDR3 coding sequence is TGCGCCAGCAGCCAACCCGGGACAGGGAAGGTCTACAATGAGCAGTTCTTC.

The chain is built from TRBV6-5 and TRBJ2-7; weak D call: TRBD1 (6 bases). Trimming took off 7 bases at V and 3 bases at J, with 10 bases between the two ends. Germline lookup yields CDR1 MNHEY and CDR2 SVGAGI. The CDR3 totals 12 residues. The CDR3 bases are TGTGCCAGCAAACAGGGTCACTACGAGCAGTACGTC. It encodes CASKQGHYEQYV.

This clone has more than one count but fewer than ten. The J gene is TRBJ1-5, the V gene TRBV19; the D gene is possibly TRBD1 (5 bases). This CDR3 is 15 amino acids long. The ends were cut back, 6 bases at V and 3 bases at J, with 15 bases in the middle. Germline CDR1 reads LNHDA; CDR2 reads SQIVND (reference sequence). CDR3 sequence reads: CASSTNRGPNQPQHF. DNA for the CDR3: TGTGCCAGTAGCACGAATCGGGGACCCAATCAGCCCCAGCATTTT.

The chain uses TRBV5-1 and TRBJ2-5; 7 bases match TRBD1. The V segment lost 4 bases and the J segment 0 bases; nucleotides outside the gene matches: 15. The V gene's germline CDR1 is SGHRS and CDR2 YFSETQ. The CDR3 has 18 residues. The CDR3 protein is CASSPGTANNQYQETQYF. The CDR3 DNA reads as TGCGCCAGCAGCCCCGGGACAGCCAACAACCAGTACCAAGAGACCCAGTACTTC.

This clone appeared a single time. V usage is TRBV7-8 and J usage is TRBJ2-5, with D perhaps TRBD1 (6 bases). Germline-derived CDR1 and CDR2 are SGHVS and FQNEAQ. The CDR3 is 14 amino acids. Trimming pared 8 bases from V and 7 bases from J, leaving 20 bases between. As DNA, the CDR3 is TGTGCCAGCGGCAACGACAGGCACCAATGGACCCAGTACTTC. Translated: CASGNDRHQWTQYF.